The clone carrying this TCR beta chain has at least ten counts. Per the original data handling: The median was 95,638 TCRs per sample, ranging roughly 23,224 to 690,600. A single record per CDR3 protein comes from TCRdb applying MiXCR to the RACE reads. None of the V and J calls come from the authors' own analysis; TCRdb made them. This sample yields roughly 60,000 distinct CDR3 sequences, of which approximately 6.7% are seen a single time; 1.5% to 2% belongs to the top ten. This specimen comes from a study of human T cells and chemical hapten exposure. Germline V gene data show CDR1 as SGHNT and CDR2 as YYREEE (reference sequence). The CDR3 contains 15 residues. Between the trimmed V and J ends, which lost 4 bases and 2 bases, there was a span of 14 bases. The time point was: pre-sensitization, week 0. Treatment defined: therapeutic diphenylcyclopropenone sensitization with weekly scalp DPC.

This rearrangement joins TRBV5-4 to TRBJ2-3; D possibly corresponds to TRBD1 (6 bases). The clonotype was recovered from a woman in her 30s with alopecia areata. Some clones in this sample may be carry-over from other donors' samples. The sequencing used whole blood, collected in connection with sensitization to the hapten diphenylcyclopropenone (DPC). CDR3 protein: CASSVGTYFTDTQYF. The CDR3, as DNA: TGTGCCAGCAGCGTCGGGACATACTTCACAGATACGCAGTATTTT. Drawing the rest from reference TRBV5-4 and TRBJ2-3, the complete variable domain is ETGVTQSPTHLIKTRGQQVTLRCSSQSGHNTVSWYQQALGQGPQFIFQYYREEENGRGNFPPRFSGLQFPNYSSELNVNALELDDSALYLCASSVGTYFTDTQYFGPGTRLTVL.